The 10 T cell receptor beta chains in this list originate from one sample, sequenced in a study of T-cell memory formation after mild COVID-19. TCRdb redid the calling of the 5' RACE reads with MiXCR, one entry per CDR3 protein. Altogether a few hundred thousand distinct CDR3 sequences are present, more than 15% being singletons, with the ten largest covering roughly 21%. Sequencing was performed on PBMCs or a T cell subset sorted from them (not recorded which). These receptors came from a man between 18 and 29 years old who had mild COVID-19 (a few samples of this study predate the infection). Cell type and time point are not known.

This clonotype was counted a few times. V and J are TRBV20-1 and TRBJ2-3, with 14 bases fitting TRBD2. After removal of 5 bases from V and 6 bases from J, the junction contained 10 bases not matched to a gene. The CDR3 consists of 16 residues. Germline CDR1 reads DFQATT; CDR2 reads SNEGSKA (reference sequence). The CDR3 protein is CSAPGLAGGLLDTQYF. CDR3 nucleotides: TGCAGTGCTCCTGGACTAGCGGGGGGACTTTTGGATACGCAGTATTTT.

CDR3 bases: TGTGCCAGCAGTTTGGGGGGGGCGAACGAGCAGTACTTC. Translation: CASSLGGANEQYF. The chain joins TRBV27 to TRBJ2-7; possibly TRBD2 for D (7 bases). V shed 3 bases and J shed 5 bases, with 11 bases lying between them. The CDR3 is 13 residues long. Germline values: CDR1 MNHEY, CDR2 SMNVEV (reference sequence).

The J gene is TRBJ2-1, the V gene TRBV20-1, with D perhaps TRBD2 (6 bases). With 3 bases removed from V and 8 bases from J, the gap between germline ends came to 23 bases. This CDR3 region has 16 residues. Germline assignment: CDR1 DFQATT and CDR2 SNEGSKA (reference sequence). The DNA of the CDR3 is TGCAGTGCTAGTACGCTAGGGACTCAAACGGACGATGAGCAGTTCTTC. This codes for CSASTLGTQTDDEQFF.

Ten or more counts support this clonotype. The chain recombines TRBV4-1 with TRBJ2-7; no firm D call. The CDR3 runs to 16 residues. Germline CDR1 is MGHRA and CDR2 is YSYEKL. V lost 0 bases and J 2 bases, leaving 14 bases between the germline ends. DNA of the CDR3: TGCGCCAGCAGCCAAGACAGAGCCCAAGCCGCCTACGAGCAGTACTTC. Amino acids: CASSQDRAQAAYEQYF.

The chain is built from TRBV9 and TRBJ1-5; the D is unclear. This CDR3 spans 13 amino acids. Per the germline V gene, CDR1 is SGDLS and CDR2 is YYNGEE. V lost 3 bases, J lost 7 bases, and 11 bases lay in between. The CDR3 protein is CASSADPRQPQHF. The CDR3 region has the DNA TGTGCCAGCAGCGCGGACCCGAGGCAGCCCCAGCATTTT.

This clonotype was observed a single time. The rearrangement links TRBV14 to TRBJ2-2; 7 bases line up with TRBD2. The CDR3 loop spans 16 amino acids. Germline V gene lookup returns CDR1 SGHDN and CDR2 FVKESK. The V segment lost 2 bases and the J segment 0 bases; nucleotides outside the gene matches: 3. The CDR3 loop reads CASSQSAGSNTGELFF. CDR3 coding DNA: TGTGCCAGCAGCCAATCAGCGGGGTCGAACACCGGGGAGCTGTTTTTT.

This clonotype was seen a few times. The CDR3 DNA reads TGTGCCAGCAGCCCGGTTAGGGGGTCGGGTGGCTACACCTTC. This codes for CASSPVRGSGGYTF. The V call is TRBV11-2, the J call TRBJ1-2; the D gene is possibly TRBD1 (6 bases). The ends were cut back, 5 bases at V and 7 bases at J, with 17 bases in the middle. Germline assignment: CDR1 SGHAT and CDR2 FQNNGV. This CDR3 has 14 amino acids.

This clonotype was detected many times. The gene calls are TRBV7-2 and TRBJ1-1; D not certain. This CDR3 contains 10 residues. In germline, CDR1 is SGHTA, CDR2 FQGNSA. Trimming took 4 bases from V and 3 from J, leaving 0 bases between them. The CDR3 sequence: CASSYTEAFF. As DNA, the CDR3 is TGTGCCAGCAGCTACACTGAAGCTTTCTTT.

The chain joins TRBV4-3 to TRBJ1-5; D gene uncertain. In germline, CDR1 is LGHNA, CDR2 YSLEER. CDR3 length: 16 amino acids. The V and J ends lost 0 bases and 5 bases respectively, with 14 bases between them. CDR3 bases: TGCGCCAGCAGCCAAGATCCATACATCGGCGATCAGCCCCAGCATTTT. As protein: CASSQDPYIGDQPQHF.

Only a few counts were recorded for this clonotype. This chain joins TRBV3-1 and TRBJ2-1; 9 bases fit TRBD2. The trim removed 4 bases at V and 2 bases at J, leaving 3 bases unmatched. The CDR3 spans 15 residues. CDR1 LGHDT and CDR2 YNNKEL come from the germline V gene (reference sequence). The CDR3 reads CASSRSGGTYNEQFF. The CDR3 region has the DNA TGTGCCAGCAGCCGGAGCGGGGGGACCTACAATGAGCAGTTCTTC.